One sample yielded the 20 T cell receptor beta chains listed below, sequenced in a study of T cell responses to AZD1222 COVID-19 vaccine. TCRdb keeps only in-frame clones here, not all; method: immunoSEQ multiplex PCR. The sample contains about 140,000 clones, 90% to 95% of which appear only once. The material was peripheral blood, obtained 28 days after the second AZD1222 dose. The receptors stem from an adult who received the AZD1222 COVID-19 vaccine.

This clone came up once. This chain joins TRBV10-1 and TRBJ1-1; D uncertain. Per the germline V gene, CDR1 is WNHNN and CDR2 is SYGVQD (reference sequence). CDR3 size: 15 residues. Trimming removed 3 bases from V and 1 base from J, with 12 bases in between. This chain's CDR3 is CASSDLSQANTEAFF. In nucleotides, the CDR3 is TGCGCCAGCAGTGACTTGAGCCAGGCGAACACTGAAGCTTTCTTT.

J is TRBJ2-7 and V is TRBV3-1 (or the pseudogene TRBV3-2), with D maybe TRBD1 (5 bases). The germline V gene has CDR1 LGHDT and CDR2 YNNKEL (reference sequence). Trimming took off 4 bases at V and 4 bases at J, with 14 bases between the two ends. The CDR3 has 14 amino acids. CDR3 region: CASSLNQGIYEQYF. Written as DNA, the CDR3 is TGTGCCAGCAGCCTCAACCAGGGAATTTACGAGCAGTACTTC.

The chain uses TRBV7-3 and TRBJ2-2; 7 positions match TRBD1. V shed 5 bases, J shed 0 bases, and the junction held 15 bases outside the gene matches. The CDR3 covers 19 residues. CDR1 and CDR2 (germline): SGHTA, FQGTGA. CDR3 in DNA: TGTGCCAGCAGCGAAAGCAAGCACCCCGGACAGGCGAACACCGGGGAGCTGTTTTTT. Protein sequence: CASSESKHPGQANTGELFF.

The chain recombines TRBV3-1 (or the pseudogene TRBV3-2) with TRBJ2-2; 14 bases are shared with TRBD2. The CDR3 runs 16 residues. Germline lookup yields CDR1 LGHDT and CDR2 YNNKEL (reference sequence). V lost 4 bases to trimming and J lost 5 bases; unmatched junction nucleotides: 3. CDR3 DNA sequence: TGTGCCAGCAGCCCCCGGACTAGCGGGAGGACCGGGGAGCTGTTTTTT. It is translated as CASSPRTSGRTGELFF.

The chain uses TRBV7-2 and TRBJ1-1; D gene unclear. CDR1 is SGHTA, CDR2 FQGNSA, per germline. Trimming shortened V by 2 bases and J by 7 bases, and 11 bases separated the two germline ends. CDR3 length: 13 residues. The CDR3 reads CASSLHRQSEAFF. The DNA of the CDR3 is TGTGCCAGCAGCTTACATCGCCAGAGTGAAGCTTTCTTT.

The chain links TRBV18 to TRBJ2-3; D gene ambiguous. The germline V gene encodes CDR1 KGHSH and CDR2 LQKENI. Trimming left V 5 bases short and J 0 bases short, with 9 bases between. The CDR3 has 14 residues. CDR3 loop: CASSVDPSTDTQYF. In DNA form, the CDR3 reads TGTGCCAGCTCAGTCGACCCTAGCACAGATACGCAGTATTTT.

As for this clone: The junction differs from germline at one of its ends, possibly a read error. The chain employs TRBV5-1 and TRBJ2-7, with TRBD2 identical over 7 bases. Germline CDR1 is SGHRS and CDR2 is YFSETQ. The CDR3 contains 14 residues. This CDR3 reads CASSELAGRAPKVF. CDR3 nucleotides: TGCGCCAGCAGCGAACTGGCGGGGAGGGCCCCCAAGGTCTTC.

The V call is TRBV20-1, the J call TRBJ2-3; weak D call: TRBD1 (5 bases). This CDR3 is 15 amino acids long. Germline loops: CDR1 DFQATT, CDR2 SNEGSKA (reference sequence). With 3 bases removed from V and 6 bases from J, the gap between germline ends came to 19 bases. The CDR3 is CSASSDSSSGDTQYF. The DNA for the CDR3 is TGCAGTGCTAGTTCCGACAGTTCAAGTGGGGATACGCAGTATTTT.

The CDR3 region has the DNA TGTGCCAGTAGTAGACACAGTGGGGGCCACAATGAGCAGTTCTTC. Amino acids: CASSRHSGGHNEQFF. V is TRBV19 and J is TRBJ2-1, with D possibly matching TRBD1 (6 bases). V lost 4 bases and J 5 bases, leaving 15 bases between the germline ends. The CDR3 length is 15 residues. From germline, CDR1 is LNHDA and CDR2 SQIVND (reference sequence).

The J gene is TRBJ2-2, the V gene TRBV3-1 (or the pseudogene TRBV3-2); D gene ambiguous. The CDR3 sequence is 16 residues long. The V gene's germline CDR1 is LGHDT and CDR2 YNNKEL (reference sequence). V was trimmed by 0 bases and J by 0 bases, leaving 8 bases between them. The CDR3 bases are TGTGCCAGCAGCCAAGATCCGGGCACGAACACCGGGGAGCTGTTTTTT. It translates to CASSQDPGTNTGELFF.

The J gene is TRBJ1-5, the V gene TRBV27; possibly TRBD1 for D (5 bases). The V gene lost 6 bases and the J gene lost 4 bases, with 28 bases spanning the gap. The CDR3 sequence is 19 residues long. CDR1 is MNHEY and CDR2 is SMNVEV in the germline V gene (reference sequence). This CDR3 reads CASSNTPILAGRRNQPQHF. The CDR3 DNA reads as TGTGCCAGCAGCAACACCCCGATACTGGCAGGGAGGCGGAATCAGCCCCAGCATTTT.

CDR3 sequence reads: CASTRSRAEDGYTF. The DNA for the CDR3 is TGTGCCAGTACTCGGTCTAGGGCTGAGGATGGCTACACCTTC. The rearrangement links TRBV19 to TRBJ1-2; D uncertain. The germline V gene has CDR1 LNHDA and CDR2 SQIVND (reference sequence). This CDR3 is 14 amino acids long. V lost 7 bases, J lost 6 bases, and 18 bases lay in between.

The chain couples TRBV3-1 (or the pseudogene TRBV3-2) to TRBJ2-5; 10 positions agree with TRBD2. Germline CDR1 and CDR2: LGHDT and YNNKEL (reference sequence). The CDR3 runs to 16 residues. The ends lost 1 base at V and 5 bases at J; junction bases unmatched: 7. CDR3 protein: CASSQGTSGPHETQYF. CDR3 bases: TGTGCCAGCAGCCAAGGGACTAGCGGTCCCCACGAGACCCAGTACTTC.

The chain has TRBV11-1 and TRBJ1-4, with TRBD1 as a possible D gene (5 bases). This CDR3 is 15 amino acids long. V was trimmed by 4 bases and J by 7 bases, leaving 16 bases between them. Germline values: CDR1 SGHAT, CDR2 FQDESV (reference sequence). The CDR3 region is CASSYSGLQGEKLFF. In DNA form, the CDR3 reads TGTGCCAGCAGCTACTCCGGCCTTCAGGGTGAAAAACTGTTTTTT. Looking up the rest from reference TRBV11-1 and TRBJ1-4 gives the full variable domain: EAEVAQSPRYKITEKSQAVAFWCDPISGHATLYWYRQILGQGPELLVQFQDESVVDDSQLPKDRFSAERLKGVDSTLKIQPAELGDSAMYLCASSYSGLQGEKLFFGSGTQLSVL.

This clone was seen a single time. This chain links TRBV2 with TRBJ2-6; no firm D call. The CDR3 extends over 14 amino acids. Germline values: CDR1 SNHLY, CDR2 FYNNEI. V lost 5 bases to trimming and J lost 2 bases, with 7 bases between them. CDR3 loop: CASSRVPGANVLTF. For the CDR3, the DNA is TGTGCCAGCAGTCGGGTGCCTGGGGCCAACGTCCTGACTTTC.

The V and J genes are TRBV28 and TRBJ1-1; a weak D match, TRBD1 (6 bases). Between the trimmed V and J ends, which lost 3 bases and 4 bases, there was a span of 12 bases. Germline CDR1 reads MDHEN; CDR2 reads SYDVKM. The CDR3 is 14 amino acids. CDR3 loop: CASSFQGKLTEAFF. The CDR3 DNA reads as TGTGCCAGCAGTTTCCAGGGGAAGCTCACTGAAGCTTTCTTT.

This sequence joins TRBV10-2 and TRBJ1-4; no clear D gene. This CDR3 is built from 11 residues. The V and J ends lost 5 bases and 7 bases respectively, with 5 bases between them. Germline V CDR1 and CDR2: WSHSY, SAAADI. Written as DNA, the CDR3 is TGCGCCAGCAGTTGGGGTGAAAAACTGTTTTTT. It codes for CASSWGEKLFF.

The chain joins TRBV19 to TRBJ2-5, with 8 bases aligning to TRBD2. Germline lookup yields CDR1 LNHDA and CDR2 SQIVND (reference sequence). The ends lost 3 bases at V and 8 bases at J; junction bases unmatched: 14. The CDR3 totals 16 residues. CDR3 sequence reads: CASSIYAGGRANTQYF. CDR3 nucleotide sequence: TGTGCCAGTAGTATTTATGCGGGGGGCCGCGCAAATACCCAGTACTTC.

The chain joins TRBV19 to TRBJ1-5; D is undetermined. The V end lost 3 bases, the J end lost 4 bases, and 10 bases lay between the germline ends. The CDR3 runs to 14 residues. Germline assignment: CDR1 LNHDA and CDR2 SQIVND (reference sequence). The CDR3 is CASSIIVSNQPQHF. CDR3 sequence (DNA): TGTGCCAGTAGTATCATAGTCAGTAATCAGCCCCAGCATTTT.

The J gene is TRBJ1-1, the V gene TRBV9; D is ambiguous. V shed 5 bases and J shed 4 bases, with 15 bases lying between them. The CDR3 length is 14 residues. Germline V CDR1 and CDR2: SGDLS, YYNGEE. The CDR3 region is CASRAKVEGTEAFF. The CDR3 DNA follows: TGTGCCAGCAGAGCCAAGGTTGAGGGCACTGAAGCTTTCTTT.